The 14 T cell receptor beta chains below all came from one sample that was sequenced in a study of cytomegalovirus exposure and HLA in healthy donors (dated by TCRdb to 2015 to 2018). Library generation was performed with the immunoSEQ multiplex PCR assay. For the multiplex PCR, a mixture combining 60 forward primers for TCR Vbeta segments and 13 reverse primers for TCR Jbeta segments was used. The table comes from immuneACCESS by way of TCRdb, which keeps in-frame sequences with V and J called. Part of the clones is missing from these tables; in studies checked, under half for an unresolved V gene and the rest for unknown reasons. This sample lists 150,000 or so clones; around 80% were detected once. The leading ten clones occupy more than 2.5% of the sample. Sequencing was performed on PBMCs. The receptors come from a young man in good health and CMV-seropositive.

The chain has TRBV28 and TRBJ1-5, with 7 nucleotides matching TRBD1. The CDR3 runs 17 residues. Germline CDR1 MDHEN, CDR2 SYDVKM. V lost 6 bases, J lost 0 bases, and 11 bases stayed unmatched. This chain's CDR3 is CASRGGTGTASNQPQHF. For the CDR3, the DNA is TGTGCCAGCAGGGGCGGGACCGGGACAGCTAGCAATCAGCCCCAGCATTTT.

This clone was observed a handful of times. This chain joins TRBV5-5 and TRBJ1-5; TRBD1 agrees at 7 bases. This CDR3 contains 15 residues. The junction had 5 bases not matched to a gene; V was cut back by 5 bases and J by 0 bases. Germline V gives CDR1 SGHKS, CDR2 YYEKEE (reference sequence). CDR3 amino acids: CASRDGTASNQPQHF. Here the CDR3 DNA reads TGTGCCAGCAGGGACGGGACAGCTAGCAATCAGCCCCAGCATTTT.

This rearrangement joins TRBV6-6 to TRBJ1-5; 10 bases align to TRBD1. The CDR3 covers 15 residues. The V segment lost 6 bases and the J segment 4 bases; nucleotides outside the gene matches: 6. CDR1 is MNHNY and CDR2 is SVGAGI in the germline V gene (reference sequence). The CDR3 bases are TGTGCCAGCAGCAAACCGGGACAGGGGAATCAGCCCCAGCATTTT. Translated: CASSKPGQGNQPQHF.

The CDR3 DNA is TGCGCCAGCAGCTTGAAGGACAGGACCTACAATGAGCAGTTCTTC. It yields the protein CASSLKDRTYNEQFF. This chain links TRBV5-1 with TRBJ2-1, with TRBD1 matching over 7 bases. After removal of 1 base from V and 2 bases from J, the junction contained 3 bases not matched to a gene. Germline loops: CDR1 SGHRS, CDR2 YFSETQ. CDR3 length: 15 residues.

The chain couples TRBV4-1 to TRBJ2-5, with D possibly being TRBD1 (6 bases). Germline V gene data show CDR1 as MGHRA and CDR2 as YSYEKL. Trimming pared 2 bases from V and 3 bases from J, leaving 10 bases between. The CDR3 consists of 14 residues. As DNA, the CDR3 is TGCGCCAGCAGCCAACTGGGGGCAGAAGAGACCCAGTACTTC. Translation: CASSQLGAEETQYF.

The V and J genes are TRBV19 and TRBJ1-1; D not resolved. Germline V gene sequence: CDR1 LNHDA, CDR2 SQIVND (reference sequence). This CDR3 is built from 14 residues. Deletions cut 7 bases from V and 7 bases from J, with 19 bases between. The CDR3 protein is CASTLIGGTVEAFF. Written as DNA, the CDR3 is TGTGCCAGTACCCTGATAGGCGGAACGGTTGAAGCTTTCTTT.

V is TRBV7-6 and J is TRBJ1-1, with TRBD1 as a possible D gene (5 bases). CDR1 and CDR2 (germline): SGHVS, FNYEAQ. The V end was cut by 2 bases, the J end by 11 bases, with 9 bases between. CDR3 length: 11 amino acids. CDR3: CASSLLQGAFF. The CDR3 nucleotides read TGTGCCAGCAGCTTACTCCAGGGTGCTTTCTTT.

The rearrangement uses TRBV7-2 and TRBJ2-3; the match to TRBD2 covers 10 bases. The CDR3 has 17 amino acids. The germline V gene encodes CDR1 SGHTA and CDR2 FQGNSA. Losses at the gene ends were 8 bases for V and 0 bases for J; bases not matched to a gene: 11. CDR3 residues: CASSEGLAFSSTDTQYF. The DNA of the CDR3 is TGTGCCAGCTCCGAGGGACTAGCGTTCTCTAGCACAGATACGCAGTATTTT.

CDR3 in DNA: TGTGCCAGTAGTGGACGCCTGCAGGGGAACACCGGGGAGCTGTTTTTT. It translates to CASSGRLQGNTGELFF. The rearrangement uses TRBV19 and TRBJ2-2, with D possibly matching TRBD1 (5 bases). V lost 5 bases to trimming and J lost 1 base, with 14 bases between them. Germline CDR1 LNHDA, CDR2 SQIVND (reference sequence). The CDR3 sequence is 16 residues long.

The V and J genes are TRBV28 and TRBJ1-1, with a possible D match to TRBD1 (5 bases). This CDR3 spans 16 amino acids. The V end was cut by 7 bases, the J end by 1 base, with 19 bases between. Germline CDR1 MDHEN, CDR2 SYDVKM. CDR3 amino acids: CASTGGWRTSNTEAFF. Written as DNA, the CDR3 is TGTGCCAGCACCGGGGGATGGCGGACATCGAACACTGAAGCTTTCTTT.

This clone was counted once. V usage is TRBV6-5 and J usage is TRBJ1-1, with D perhaps matching TRBD1 (5 bases). CDR1 and CDR2 (germline): MNHEY, SVGAGI. The CDR3 covers 14 residues. The germline V and J ends were trimmed by 6 bases and 0 bases, with 11 bases remaining between them. The DNA of the CDR3 is TGTGCCAGCAGACTGACAGCCCTGAACACTGAAGCTTTCTTT. It codes for CASRLTALNTEAFF.

The CDR3 nucleotides are TGTGCCAGCAGCCAGGGGACAGAAGTATACTACGAGCAGTACTTC. It codes for CASSQGTEVYYEQYF. The chain recombines TRBV14 with TRBJ2-7; 7 nucleotides agree with TRBD1. Germline V lookup: CDR1 SGHDN, CDR2 FVKESK. The CDR3 is 15 residues long. V was clipped by 3 bases and J by 3 bases; unmatched bases: 8.

This chain connects TRBV7-8 to TRBJ1-5; D is possibly TRBD1 (6 bases). The CDR3 covers 15 residues. Trimming shortened V by 3 bases and J by 5 bases, and 14 bases separated the two germline ends. Looked up from germline, CDR1 is SGHVS and CDR2 is FQNEAQ. The CDR3 sequence is CASSFRGGAYQPQHF. Here the CDR3 DNA reads TGTGCCAGCAGCTTTCGAGGGGGTGCGTATCAGCCCCAGCATTTT.

This clone has just a few counts. V is TRBV19 and J is TRBJ1-2, with D unclear. The V gene lost 1 base and the J gene lost 7 bases, with 10 bases spanning the gap. The CDR3 contains 13 residues. In germline, CDR1 is LNHDA, CDR2 SQIVND (reference sequence). The CDR3, as DNA: TGTGCCAGTAGTATAGCCAGGAACGGTGGCTACACCTTC. As protein: CASSIARNGGYTF.